This T cell receptor (beta chain) is drawn from a study of neurological immune-mediated disorders. This clonotype was recorded at least ten times. Its matching antigen is unknown. Findings and limits, study-wide: TCR clonal expansion peaked in HTLV-1-associated myelopathy patients and was lowest in multiple sclerosis patients.

Germline V gives CDR1 MNHEY, CDR2 SVGEGT. CDR3 length equals 12 residues. Trimming stripped 8 bases from V and 8 bases from J, with 12 bases between. The sample's time point: longitudinal time-point 1 (baseline). With 10-nucleotide random UMIs included, cDNA was synthesized by 5'RACE. Each CDR3 protein is one row after TCRdb ran MiXCR on the 5' RACE reads. Of some 49,000 distinct CDR3 sequences in the sample, more than 8.5% were seen once. Sequencing was performed on PBMCs. The genes are TRBV6-2 or TRBV6-3 and TRBJ2-2; D may be TRBD1 (5 bases). This TCR came from a woman in her forties in good health. CDR3 residues: CASGQQIGELFF. The CDR3 DNA is TGTGCCAGCGGACAACAGATTGGGGAGCTGTTTTTT.